These 22 T cell receptor beta chains came from one sample sequenced in a study of blood T cell repertoires in COVID-19. Clones were sequenced by immunoSEQ multiplex PCR, and TCRdb holds only the in-frame ones, with some missing. The sample holds hundreds of thousands of clones; 75% to 90% are singletons and the top ten take roughly 3.6%. Specimen: peripheral blood. These receptors all stem from a woman aged 18-29 years with acute or convalescent COVID-19.

CDR3 sequence: CASSRKTGTADNQPQHF. The CDR3 region has the DNA TGTGCCAGTAGTAGAAAAACCGGGACAGCTGACAATCAGCCCCAGCATTTT. The chain employs TRBV19 and TRBJ1-5; 7 bases are shared with TRBD1. V shed 4 bases, J shed 3 bases, and the junction held 12 bases outside the gene matches. The CDR3 has 17 residues. In germline, CDR1 is LNHDA, CDR2 SQIVND (reference sequence).

CDR3 DNA: TGTGCCAGCAGTTTACTCACTGAGAGCAATCAGCCCCAGCATTTT. Translated: CASSLLTESNQPQHF. The V gene is TRBV28, the J gene TRBJ1-5; D not resolved. The CDR3 sequence is 15 residues long. The germline V gene has CDR1 MDHEN and CDR2 SYDVKM. V was clipped by 2 bases and J by 1 base, with 9 bases between them. The entire variable domain, with the rest obtained from reference TRBV28 and TRBJ1-5, is as follows: DVKVTQSSRYLVKRTGEKVFLECVQDMDHENMFWYRQDPGLGLRLIYFSYDVKMKEKGDIPEGYSVSREKKERFSLILESASTNQTSMYLCASSLLTESNQPQHFGDGTRLSIL.

The V and J genes are TRBV2 and TRBJ2-7; 10 bases align to TRBD2. This CDR3 contains 13 residues. V lost 11 bases, J lost 6 bases, and 10 bases stayed unmatched. The V gene's germline CDR1 is SNHLY and CDR2 FYNNEI. The CDR3 protein is CAGGTSEGSEQYF. CDR3 DNA: TGTGCCGGAGGGACTAGCGAGGGCTCCGAGCAGTACTTC.

This clone is a singleton in its sample. V and J are TRBV5-1 and TRBJ2-7; 8 bases are a match to TRBD1. V was pared by 6 bases and J by 3 bases, with 5 bases of the junction left unmatched. The CDR3 totals 13 residues. Per germline, CDR1 SGHRS and CDR2 YFSETQ. In DNA, the CDR3 is TGCGCCAGCACTAGGACAGGGAGCTACGAGCAGTACTTC. This translates into CASTRTGSYEQYF.

The chain links TRBV12-5 to TRBJ1-2; tentatively, D is TRBD1 (6 bases). V shed 2 bases and J shed 8 bases, with 15 bases lying between them. The CDR3 covers 14 residues. Germline V gives CDR1 LGHNT, CDR2 FRNRAP. The CDR3 DNA reads as TGTGCTAGTGGTTTGTACCCGACAGGATCCGGCTACACCTTC. Protein sequence: CASGLYPTGSGYTF.

This sequence joins TRBV30 and TRBJ2-7, with D possibly being TRBD1 (5 bases). V gave up 0 bases and J gave up 4 bases, with 10 bases separating them. This CDR3 contains 13 residues. Germline V lookup: CDR1 GTSNPN, CDR2 SVGIG (reference sequence). DNA for the CDR3: TGTGCCTGGAGTGTCGGCAGGGCGTACGAGCAGTACTTC. Its translation is CAWSVGRAYEQYF. Full variable domain (rest looked up from reference TRBV30 and TRBJ2-7): SQTIHQWPATLVQPVGSPLSLECTVEGTSNPNLYWYRQAAGRGLQLLFYSVGIGQISSEVPQNLSASRPQDRQFILSSKKLLLSDSGFYLCAWSVGRAYEQYFGPGTRLTVT.

This clone turned up a few times. The V and J genes are TRBV6-1 and TRBJ2-7; 7 bases are a match to TRBD2. The CDR3 runs 15 residues. CDR1 is MNHNS, CDR2 SASEGT, per germline. The V gene end was trimmed by 1 base and the J gene end by 1 base; junction bases not matched to a gene: 4. The DNA for the CDR3 is TGTGCCAGCAGTGAAGAAGGACTAGGTTCCTACGAGCAGTACTTC. This sequence encodes CASSEEGLGSYEQYF.

The V call is TRBV7-9, the J call TRBJ2-7; 8 positions agree with TRBD1. This CDR3 contains 15 residues. Germline CDR1 SEHNR, CDR2 FQNEAQ (reference sequence). The V gene end was trimmed by 5 bases and the J gene end by 0 bases; junction bases not matched to a gene: 6. This CDR3 reads CASSQGTGASYEQYF. In nucleotides, the CDR3 is TGTGCCAGCAGCCAGGGGACAGGTGCCTCCTACGAGCAGTACTTC. The variable domain in full, completed from reference TRBV7-9 and TRBJ2-7, reads DTGVSQNPRHKITKRGQNVTFRCDPISEHNRLYWYRQTLGQGPEFLTYFQNEAQLEKSRLLSDRFSAERPKGSFSTLEIQRTEQGDSAMYLCASSQGTGASYEQYFGPGTRLTVT.

The chain is built from TRBV9 and TRBJ1-6; 10 bases agree with TRBD1. The CDR3 spans 17 residues. V lost 4 bases and J lost 10; bases outside the gene matches: 14. CDR1 SGDLS and CDR2 YYNGEE come from the germline V gene. This CDR3 is CASSPQRTGGFRSPLHF. The CDR3 nucleotides read TGTGCCAGCAGCCCGCAAAGGACAGGGGGTTTCAGATCACCCCTCCACTTT.

The V call is TRBV9, the J call TRBJ1-4, with 9 nucleotides matching TRBD1. Germline V CDR1 and CDR2: SGDLS, YYNGEE. The CDR3 is 15 amino acids. The junction had 8 bases not matched to a gene; V was cut back by 4 bases and J by 7 bases. Here the CDR3 reads CASSSQQGAGEKLFF. DNA for the CDR3: TGTGCCAGCAGCTCTCAACAGGGGGCAGGTGAAAAACTGTTTTTT.

The chain is built from TRBV10-1 and TRBJ2-7, with TRBD2 identical over 11 bases. V was clipped by 6 bases and J by 2 bases; unmatched bases: 9. The CDR3 covers 16 residues. Germline V gives CDR1 WNHNN, CDR2 SYGVQD (reference sequence). The CDR3 region is CASSPRTSGSPYEQYF. DNA for the CDR3: TGCGCCAGCAGCCCCCGGACTAGCGGGTCCCCCTACGAGCAGTACTTC.

J is TRBJ1-1 and V is TRBV6-1, with D uncertain. CDR3 length: 15 amino acids. V was shortened by 5 bases and J by 0 bases, with 13 bases between the two germline ends. Per germline, CDR1 MNHNS and CDR2 SASEGT. The CDR3 sequence is CASSTPQFMNTEAFF. As DNA, the CDR3 is TGTGCCAGCAGTACACCCCAGTTCATGAACACTGAAGCTTTCTTT.

The chain links TRBV11-2 to TRBJ2-7; D unresolved. CDR3 length equals 11 residues. CDR1 and CDR2 from the germline V gene are SGHAT and FQNNGV. V lost 5 bases and J 3 bases, leaving 5 bases between the germline ends. The CDR3 DNA is TGTGCCAGCAGCCCTCTCTACGAGCAGTACTTC. It translates to CASSPLYEQYF.

This clone was seen just once. This chain joins TRBV27 and TRBJ2-7; 8 nucleotides align to TRBD1. From germline, CDR1 is MNHEY and CDR2 SMNVEV (reference sequence). V gave up 5 bases and J gave up 7 bases; unmatched junction bases: 10. The CDR3 sequence is 14 residues long. The CDR3 region is CASSPGTGAREQYF. The CDR3, as DNA: TGTGCCAGCAGTCCCGGGACAGGAGCTCGTGAGCAGTACTTC.

The chain links TRBV7-8 to TRBJ1-2; D perhaps matches TRBD1 (6 bases). This CDR3 comprises 13 residues. V was pared by 3 bases and J by 8 bases, with 13 bases between. CDR1 and CDR2 from the germline V gene are SGHVS and FQNEAQ. CDR3 sequence (DNA): TGTGCCAGCAGCTTGGGACATGGGTCGGGCTACACCTTC. Translated: CASSLGHGSGYTF.

The chain uses TRBV6-5 and TRBJ2-1; D may be TRBD2 (5 bases). The V gene's germline CDR1 is MNHEY and CDR2 SVGAGI. Deletions cut 10 bases from V and 7 bases from J, with 23 bases between. CDR3 length equals 15 residues. CDR3 sequence (DNA): TGTGCCACCAAAACTAGGTTTCGGGGTTTGAATGAGCAGTTCTTC. Translation: CATKTRFRGLNEQFF.

This chain joins TRBV7-9 and TRBJ1-6; D call uncertain. Germline V gene lookup returns CDR1 SEHNR and CDR2 FQNEAQ (reference sequence). The V gene lost 1 base and the J gene lost 7 bases, with 14 bases spanning the gap. This CDR3 is built from 16 residues. This CDR3 is CASSLERMAANSPLHF. DNA of the CDR3: TGTGCCAGCAGCTTAGAGCGAATGGCAGCGAATTCACCCCTCCACTTT.

The chain recombines TRBV5-1 with TRBJ2-1; 12 bases fit TRBD2. This CDR3 is built from 15 residues. With 4 bases clipped from V and 2 bases from J, the junction kept 1 base outside the gene matches. The germline gives CDR1 SGHRS, CDR2 YFSETQ. The CDR3 DNA sequence: TGCGCCAGCAGCAGGACTAGCGGGACCTACAATGAGCAGTTCTTC. Protein: CASSRTSGTYNEQFF. The full variable domain, in which reference TRBV5-1 and TRBJ2-1 provide the parts outside the CDR3, is KAGVTQTPRYLIKTRGQQVTLSCSPISGHRSVSWYQQTPGQGLQFLFEYFSETQRNKGNFPGRFSGRQFSNSRSEMNVSTLELGDSALYLCASSRTSGTYNEQFFGPGTRLTVL.

The chain uses TRBV2 and TRBJ1-6; D call uncertain. V dropped 7 bases and J dropped 0 bases, with 7 bases sitting between them. Germline CDR1 SNHLY, CDR2 FYNNEI. The CDR3 is 14 amino acids. CDR3 residues: CASKRSSYNSPLHF. In nucleotides, the CDR3 is TGTGCCAGCAAACGGAGCTCCTATAATTCACCCCTCCACTTT.

The genes are TRBV24-1 and TRBJ2-2; TRBD1 matches at 9 bases. J was trimmed by 5 bases and V by 10 bases; bases with no gene match: 7. Germline CDR1 reads KGHDR; CDR2 reads SFDVKD. The CDR3 loop spans 14 amino acids. The CDR3 protein is CATSDRGWTGELFF. The CDR3 nucleotides read TGTGCCACATCGGACAGGGGCTGGACCGGGGAGCTGTTTTTT.

This clone was detected only a few times. The rearrangement uses TRBV6-5 and TRBJ2-1; 9 nucleotides align to TRBD2. The junction had 6 bases not matched to a gene; V was cut back by 4 bases and J by 2 bases. CDR3 size: 16 residues. Germline CDR1 reads MNHEY; CDR2 reads SVGAGI. The CDR3 region is CASSFGGGGPYNEQFF. The CDR3 bases are TGTGCCAGCAGTTTTGGCGGGGGGGGACCCTACAATGAGCAGTTCTTC.

The rearrangement links TRBV7-3 to TRBJ1-1; D remains unclear. V gave up 5 bases and J gave up 1 base, with 8 bases separating them. The CDR3 length is 13 residues. Germline V lookup: CDR1 SGHTA, CDR2 FQGTGA. The DNA for the CDR3 is TGTGCCAGCAGCCTCACAGAGAACACTGAAGCTTTCTTT. As protein: CASSLTENTEAFF.